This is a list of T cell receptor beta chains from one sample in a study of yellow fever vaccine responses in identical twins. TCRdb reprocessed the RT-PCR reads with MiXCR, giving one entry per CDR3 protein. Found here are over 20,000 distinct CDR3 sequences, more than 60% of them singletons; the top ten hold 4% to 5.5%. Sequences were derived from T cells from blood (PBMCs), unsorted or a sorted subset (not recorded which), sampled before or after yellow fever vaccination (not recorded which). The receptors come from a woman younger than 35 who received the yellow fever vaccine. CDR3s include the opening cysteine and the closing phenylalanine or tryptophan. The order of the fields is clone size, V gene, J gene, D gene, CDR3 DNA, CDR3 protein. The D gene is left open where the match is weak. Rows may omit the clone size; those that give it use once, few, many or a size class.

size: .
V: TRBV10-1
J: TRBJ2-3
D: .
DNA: TGCGCCAGCAGTGGAGTGGGAGGATACACAGATACGCAGTATTTT
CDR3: CASSGVGGYTDTQYF

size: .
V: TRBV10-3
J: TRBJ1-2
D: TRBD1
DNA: TGTGCCACGCGACAGGGGGTGTTATTGCGTAGTGGCTACACCTTC
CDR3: CATRQGVLLRSGYTF

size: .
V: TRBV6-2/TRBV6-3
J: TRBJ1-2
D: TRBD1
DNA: TGTGCCAGCAGTTACGCCGGACAGGGGGCCTCCTATGGCTACACCTTC
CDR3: CASSYAGQGASYGYTF

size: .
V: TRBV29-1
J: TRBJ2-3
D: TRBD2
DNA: TGCAGCGTTCGGACTAGCGGGGATACGCAGTATTTT
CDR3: CSVRTSGDTQYF

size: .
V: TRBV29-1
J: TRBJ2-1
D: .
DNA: TGCAGCGTTGATTTGGCCGATCAGCAGTTCTTC
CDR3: CSVDLADQQFF

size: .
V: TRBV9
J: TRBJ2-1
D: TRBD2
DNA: TGTGCCAGCAGCGACCGCGCTAGCGGGATATACAATGAGCAGTTCTTC
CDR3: CASSDRASGIYNEQFF

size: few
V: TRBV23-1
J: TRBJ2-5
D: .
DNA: TGCGCCAGCAGTCAATCAGACCGTGATGAAGAGACCCAGTACTTC
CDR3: CASSQSDRDEETQYF

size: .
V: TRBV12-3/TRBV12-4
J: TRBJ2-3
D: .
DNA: TGTGCCAGCAGTTCGCCTCCTATCACAGATACGCAGTATTTT
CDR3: CASSSPPITDTQYF

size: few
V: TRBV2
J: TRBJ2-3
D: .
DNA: TGTGCCAGCAGCCTACAGGGAACAGATACGCAGTATTTT
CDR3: CASSLQGTDTQYF

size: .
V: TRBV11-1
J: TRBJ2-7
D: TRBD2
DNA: TGTGCCAGCAGCCCGGGGGGACCGCCGACCTACGAGCAGTACTTC
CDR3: CASSPGGPPTYEQYF

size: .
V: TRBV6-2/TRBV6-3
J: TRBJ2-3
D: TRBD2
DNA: TGTGCCAGCGCCGCGGGACTAGCGGGGCCAGATACGCAGTATTTT
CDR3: CASAAGLAGPDTQYF

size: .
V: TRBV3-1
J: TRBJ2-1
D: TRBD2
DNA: TGTGCCAGCAGCCCTCCCTCTAGCGGTGGGCAGTTCTTC
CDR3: CASSPPSSGGQFF

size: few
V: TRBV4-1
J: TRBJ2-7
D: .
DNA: TGCGCCAGCAGCCAAGTGTCGAGGACGGCCTCCTACGAGCAGTACTTC
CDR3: CASSQVSRTASYEQYF

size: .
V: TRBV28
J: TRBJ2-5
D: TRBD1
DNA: TGTGCCAGCAGTTGGGGACAGAAACAAGAGACCCAGTACTTC
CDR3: CASSWGQKQETQYF

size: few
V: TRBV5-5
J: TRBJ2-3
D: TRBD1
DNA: TGTGCCAGCACCTTTGAACCGGGACAGGGTGGGGCAGATACGCAGTATTTT
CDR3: CASTFEPGQGGADTQYF

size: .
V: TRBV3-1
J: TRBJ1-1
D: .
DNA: TGTGCCAGCAGCCCCCGGGGGGGCCTGAACACTGAAGCTTTCTTT
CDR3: CASSPRGGLNTEAFF

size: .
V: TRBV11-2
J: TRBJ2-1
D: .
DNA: TGTGCCAGCACCTTGGGGACCGTCAATGAGCAGTTCTTC
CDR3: CASTLGTVNEQFF

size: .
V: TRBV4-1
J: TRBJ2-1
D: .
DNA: TGCGCCAGCAGCCAAGCTCGCGGAGCAGATGAGCAGTTCTTC
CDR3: CASSQARGADEQFF

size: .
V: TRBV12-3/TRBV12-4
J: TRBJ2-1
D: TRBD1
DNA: TGTGCCAGCAGTTCCCCGGACAGGAGGAACAATGAGCAGTTCTTC
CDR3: CASSSPDRRNNEQFF

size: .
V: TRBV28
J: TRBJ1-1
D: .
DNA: TGTGCCAGCAGTTTACTACAGTCAAGGAACACTGAAGCTTTCTTT
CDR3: CASSLLQSRNTEAFF